Sequencing of this T cell receptor beta chain was carried out in a study of T cell responses to AZD1222 COVID-19 vaccine (dated by TCRdb to the early 2020s). General notes on the study: AZD1222 recipients with second doses at about 4 weeks or about 12 weeks were pooled, because spike-specific TCR depth and breadth did not differ between schedules. TCR sequencing was performed for 230 to 250 trial participants, of whom about 200 were given two doses of AZD1222 and some 26 were given two doses of MenACWY control vaccine. Enrollment into the trials was organized by age into subgroups of 18-55, 56-69 and 70-plus years, and those subgroups contained approximately 150, 30 and 60 TCR-sequenced participants, respectively. Results the study describes overall, beyond this receptor: Participants were mostly white British and included more females than males, and it was suggested by the authors that clonal diversity may have been underestimated. Reportedly, almost half of the unique spike-specific TCRs recognized epitopes lying outside the regions that are mutated in the B.1.351 and B.1.1.7 variants. Because no day 14 peak-response samples were available, repertoires were characterized only after the peak T cell response. CD4 TCRs associated with the vaccine covered the entire spike protein, and the dominant responses were in regions 160-218 and 743-854. The 56-69-year group was small, and its depth increase did not reach significance, likely because of low power. A significant rise in spike-specific TCR breadth and depth was observed after two AZD1222 doses relative to day 0 and relative to MenACWY recipients. Conclusions about previously exposed vaccinees are limited, since just five to seven AZD1222 recipients were seropositive for SARS-CoV-2 at baseline.

This clone was seen ten or more times. Its target antigen remains unknown. The record has no base qualities; no much larger clone is one base away. The time point label, read with the paper, signifies: baseline before first vaccination. Vaccinee samples came from UK trials COV001 and COV002, including a single-blind randomized controlled phase 2/3 trial of AZD1222 (ChAdOx1 nCoV-19) in healthy adults. For TCRbeta chain sequencing, PBMC samples from trial participants were taken at day 0 and at day 28 after the second dose. From a lookup of the germline V gene, CDR1 and CDR2 are MRHNA and SNTAGT. The cysteine opens and the phenylalanine closes a CDR3 of 15 amino acids. CDR3 DNA only is kept here, 45 bases in frame from base 1. The V end loses 0 bases and the J end loses 2 bases, and a stretch of 5 bases separates them. The CDR3 regions of human TCRbeta chains were subjected to immunosequencing. From the authors' description of their analysis: Repertoire TCRs were checked for matches against a reference library of SARS-CoV-2-specific TCRs that had been generated using the MIRA antigen-specificity platform. Breadth meant the fraction of unique TCRs that were SARS-CoV-2-associated, whereas depth meant the fraction of total T cells that were SARS-CoV-2-associated. Each spike-specific TCR was assigned to its reactive spike region and to a CD4 or CD8 class using the MIRA data. Log10-transformed breadth and depth values were compared by one-way ANOVA with Sidak's multiple comparisons tests. As stored in TCRdb, this immuneACCESS dataset retains in-frame rearrangements with V and J assigned. A fraction of the clones does not appear; measured against another copy, unresolved V genes explain less than half of the discrepancy, and the remainder lacks a known reason. Clonal size and the V and J genes are those of that table, whereas D and trimming came from the DNA. Across this sample there are some 120,000 clones, with 87% seen only once. The ten largest clones represent 6.5% to 8.5% of the sample.

This clonotype originated in an adult in good health. This specimen consisted of peripheral blood, obtained on day 0 of AZD1222 vaccination. Recombination joined TRBV6-4 with TRBJ2-6, with the D segment possibly TRBD1 or TRBD2, each aligning over 5 bases. The CDR3 amino acid sequence is: CASSDSGAGANVLTF. The sequenced DNA: TGTGCCAGCAGTGACTCGGGGGCTGGGGCCAACGTCCTGACTTTC.